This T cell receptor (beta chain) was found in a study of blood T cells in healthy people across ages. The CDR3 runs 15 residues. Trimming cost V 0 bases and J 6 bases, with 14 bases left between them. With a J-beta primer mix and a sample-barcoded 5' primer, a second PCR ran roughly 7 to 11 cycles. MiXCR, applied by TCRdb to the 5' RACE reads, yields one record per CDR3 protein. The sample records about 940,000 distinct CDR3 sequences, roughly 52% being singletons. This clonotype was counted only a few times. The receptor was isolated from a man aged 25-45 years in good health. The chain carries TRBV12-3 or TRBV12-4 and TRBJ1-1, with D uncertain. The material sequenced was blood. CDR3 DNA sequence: TGTGCCAGCAGTTTAGCGCCCGGGGTAAAAGCTGAAGCTTTCTTT. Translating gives CASSLAPGVKAEAFF.